This paragraph reports one T cell receptor beta chain. The sample is drawn from a study of T cell changes during pregnancy in multiple sclerosis. This CDR3 is built from 13 residues. Germline V gene data show CDR1 as MNHEY and CDR2 as SMNVEV (reference sequence). V lost 2 bases, J lost 5 bases, and 9 bases lay in between. The assay was immunoSEQ multiplex PCR, and TCRdb's table has in-frame clones only and misses some. The sample records about 70,000 clones, more than 80% being singletons. This receptor was identified in a female donor in good health, enrolled as a control in a pregnancy study. This chain uses TRBV27 with TRBJ1-1; D might be TRBD1 (5 bases). The specimen was peripheral blood, collected in the second trimester of pregnancy. The DNA for the CDR3 is TGTGCCAGCAGTTTAATGGGGGGGACTGAAGCTTTCTTT. It encodes CASSLMGGTEAFF.